The 26 T cell receptor beta chains reported below all come from one sample, sequenced in a study of T cell clusters in autoimmune cytopenias. TRB rearrangements were amplified by touch-down multiplex PCR with mixed TRB-A/B primers. After re-calling the multiplex PCR reads, TCRdb lists one entry per CDR3 protein, DNA absent. This table lists several hundred distinct CDR3 sequences. TRB amplification used roughly 250 ng of peripheral blood genomic DNA. The data were also submitted as part of a second study, on T cell repertoires in aging, cancer and after chemotherapy.

The specimen sequenced was peripheral blood. Every receptor here comes from a human donor with an autoimmune cytopenia or autoimmune hepatitis (not recorded which).

The chain has TRBV6-1 and TRBJ2-5; TCRdb's D call of TRBD1 is untestable without DNA. This CDR3 is 14 amino acids long. Per the germline V gene, CDR1 is MNHNS and CDR2 is SASEGT. CDR3 in amino acids: CASSKRRGMEVQYF.

The chain links TRBV5-3 to TRBJ2-7; TCRdb outputs TRBD1, but without DNA this stays unchecked. Being an ORF, TRBV5-3 has a function that is uncertain. The CDR3 is 11 amino acids. This CDR3 reads CARSSGAGKYF.

Considering frequency, this clonotype is medium-sized. J is TRBJ2-5 and V is TRBV20-1; TCRdb names TRBD2, which stays unverified in the absence of DNA. The CDR3 extends over 14 amino acids. Germline V gene sequence: CDR1 DFQATT, CDR2 SNEGSKA (reference sequence). The CDR3: CSAPILAAKETQYF.

This chain uses TRBV19 with TRBJ1-1; TCRdb lists TRBD1, though no DNA is available to test this call. The CDR3 is 13 amino acids. Germline CDR1 LNHDA, CDR2 SQIVND (reference sequence). The CDR3: CASSEQGRHSAFF. Drawing the rest from reference TRBV19 and TRBJ1-1, the complete variable domain is DGGITQSPKYLFRKEGQNVTLSCEQNLNHDAMYWYRQDPGQGLRLIYYSQIVNDFQKGDIAEGYSVSREKKESFPLTVTSAQKNPTAFYLCASSEQGRHSAFFGQGTRLTVV.

J is TRBJ2-7 and V is TRBV18; the D call from TCRdb, TRBD1, cannot be confirmed without DNA. CDR1 is KGHSH and CDR2 is LQKENI in the germline V gene. The CDR3 totals 15 residues. Here the CDR3 reads CASSEGQVFSYEQYF.

According to its frequency, this clonotype is medium-sized (0.01 to 0.1%). The rearrangement joins TRBV20-1 to TRBJ2-6. The CDR3 has 16 amino acids. Germline V gene lookup returns CDR1 DFQATT and CDR2 SNEGSKA (reference sequence). CDR3 amino acids: CSARVQIESGANVLTF.

This clonotype registers large by frequency. The chain recombines TRBV6-2 or TRBV6-3 with TRBJ2-5; lacking DNA, the TRBD1 call made by TCRdb goes unchecked. The CDR3 is 14 amino acids. The germline V gene encodes CDR1 MNHEY and CDR2 SVGEGT. This CDR3 reads CASSYPGQQETQYF.

The chain couples TRBV11-3 to TRBJ2-5; TCRdb's D call, TRBD2, is unchecked because there is no DNA. Germline values: CDR1 SGHNT, CDR2 YENEEA. The CDR3 extends over 16 amino acids. CDR3 sequence: CASSQGSGGPQETQYF.

This clonotype shows up as large by frequency. The chain couples TRBV12-3 or TRBV12-4 to TRBJ1-4; TCRdb outputs TRBD1, but without DNA this stays unchecked. The CDR3 sequence is 15 residues long. CDR3 amino acids: CASSLVTGGLEKLFF.

This clonotype is medium-sized by frequency. The J gene is TRBJ1-5, the V gene TRBV20-1. The V gene's germline CDR1 is DFQATT and CDR2 SNEGSKA (reference sequence). CDR3 size: 14 residues. CDR3 amino acids: CSARGEISNQPQHF.

By frequency, this clonotype is medium-sized. The chain has TRBV12-3 or TRBV12-4 and TRBJ2-5. This CDR3 is built from 17 residues. This CDR3 reads CASSLTSRVPPQETQYF.

Considering frequency, this clonotype is large (0.1 to 1%). CDR3 region: CACQQGSYNEQFF. The V call is TRBV30, the J call TRBJ2-1; TCRdb's D gene call, TRBD1, goes unchecked for lack of DNA. The CDR3 length is 13 residues. Germline V CDR1 and CDR2: GTSNPN, SVGIG (reference sequence). The complete variable domain, with remaining parts taken from reference TRBV30 and TRBJ2-1, reads SQTIHQWPATLVQPVGSPLSLECTVEGTSNPNLYWYRQAAGRGLQLLFYSVGIGQISSEVPQNLSASRPQDRQFILSSKKLLLSDSGFYLCACQQGSYNEQFFGPGTRLTVL.

This clonotype is identified as medium-sized (0.01 to 0.1%) from frequency. J is TRBJ2-2 and V is TRBV12-3 or TRBV12-4; the D gene TCRdb calls, TRBD2, cannot be checked with no DNA. The CDR3 consists of 14 residues. The CDR3 reads CASSLDALVGELFF.

Frequency places this clonotype as medium-sized (0.01 to 0.1%). The chain employs TRBV20-1 and TRBJ2-3; TCRdb proposes TRBD1, but this gene call is untestable without DNA. Germline V gene data show CDR1 as DFQATT and CDR2 as SNEGSKA (reference sequence). The CDR3 is made up of 14 amino acids. CDR3 sequence reads: CSARDWRSPDTQYF.

The genes are TRBV5-1 and TRBJ2-5; TCRdb gives TRBD2 as the D gene, but with no DNA this cannot be confirmed. CDR1 and CDR2 from the germline V gene are SGHRS and YFSETQ. The CDR3 contains 17 residues. CDR3 sequence: CASSLGLAGAGPETQYF.

Frequency places this clonotype as large. The chain couples TRBV29-1 to TRBJ2-1; TCRdb's D gene call, TRBD2, goes unchecked for lack of DNA. The length of the CDR3 is 14 residues. Germline assignment: CDR1 SQVTM and CDR2 ANQGSEA. The CDR3 protein is CSVDLGKGNNEQFF.

The chain joins TRBV2 to TRBJ2-5; TCRdb calls TRBD2, which cannot be checked without DNA. CDR1 is SNHLY and CDR2 is FYNNEI in the germline V gene. The length of the CDR3 is 18 residues. The CDR3 reads CASSPSGASGVGRQTQYF. Full variable domain (rest looked up from reference TRBV2 and TRBJ2-5): EPEVTQTPSHQVTQMGQEVILRCVPISNHLYFYWYRQILGQKVEFLVSFYNNEISEKSEIFDDQFSVERPDGSNFTLKIRSTKLEDSAMYFCASSPSGASGVGRQTQYFGPGTRLLVL.

This chain connects TRBV2 to TRBJ1-5; the D call of TRBD1 rests on TCRdb alone, since no DNA is present to check it. Per germline, CDR1 SNHLY and CDR2 FYNNEI. The length of the CDR3 is 16 residues. The CDR3 reads CASSIGQSYSNQPQHF.

This clonotype is labeled large based on frequency. The chain couples TRBV12-3 or TRBV12-4 to TRBJ2-1; the TRBD2 assignment by TCRdb is unverifiable without DNA. The CDR3 spans 14 residues. CDR3: CASRMSSGHNEQFF.

According to its frequency, this clonotype is large. This rearrangement joins TRBV6-6 to TRBJ1-2; TCRdb's D call of TRBD1 is untestable without DNA. Germline V gene sequence: CDR1 MNHNY, CDR2 SVGAGI (reference sequence). There are 13 residues in the CDR3. This CDR3 reads CASSPGVNYGYTF.

Measured by frequency, this clonotype is large (0.1 to 1%). This chain joins TRBV12-3 or TRBV12-4 and TRBJ2-2; the TRBD2 assignment by TCRdb is unverifiable without DNA. This CDR3 has 15 residues. CDR3 residues: CASSFGLAGAGELFF.

Considering frequency, this clonotype is large (0.1 to 1%). CDR3 in amino acids: CASSFGGSYNEQFF. The V call is TRBV12-3 or TRBV12-4, the J call TRBJ2-1; the TCRdb D gene call, TRBD1, has no DNA to confirm it. The CDR3 totals 14 residues.

The chain employs TRBV29-1 and TRBJ1-2; the TRBD1 assignment by TCRdb is unverifiable without DNA. The CDR3 is 14 amino acids. Germline-derived CDR1 and CDR2 are SQVTM and ANQGSEA. CDR3 amino acids: CSVFGQGAGYGYTF.

Frequency places this clonotype as large. V usage is TRBV29-1 and J usage is TRBJ1-2; with no DNA, the TCRdb D assignment of TRBD1 cannot be verified. Germline CDR1 reads SQVTM; CDR2 reads ANQGSEA. This CDR3 contains 14 residues. CDR3: CSVDRQGEANGYTF. Using reference TRBV29-1 and TRBJ1-2 for the parts outside the CDR3, the full variable domain is SAVISQKPSRDICQRGTSLTIQCQVDSQVTMMFWYRQQPGQSLTLIATANQGSEATYESGFVIDKFPISRPNLTFSTLTVSNMSPEDSSIYLCSVDRQGEANGYTFGSGTRLTVV.

Judged by frequency, this clonotype is medium-sized. CDR3 loop: CASTPGLGEKLFF. V is TRBV12-3 or TRBV12-4 and J is TRBJ1-4. The CDR3 consists of 13 residues.

Its frequency marks this clonotype as large. The V call is TRBV6-1, the J call TRBJ2-1. The CDR3 spans 13 residues. In germline, CDR1 is MNHNS, CDR2 SASEGT. CDR3 amino acids: CASSEARYNEQFF.